This entry lists 17 T cell receptor beta chains sequenced from one sample in a study of blood T cell repertoires in COVID-19. Clones were read by immunoSEQ multiplex PCR, and TCRdb kept only the in-frame ones, dropping some. The sample carries 200,000 to 300,000 clones, roughly 86% recorded once. The specimen was peripheral blood. The receptors stem from a middle-aged man who had recovered from COVID-19.

V gene TRBV2 combines with J gene TRBJ2-7, with 9 nucleotides matching TRBD1. The CDR3 has 14 amino acids. Germline values: CDR1 SNHLY, CDR2 FYNNEI. The ends lost 6 bases at V and 6 bases at J; junction bases unmatched: 9. The CDR3 loop is CASSRDRAFGEQYF. In DNA form, the CDR3 reads TGTGCCAGCAGCCGGGACAGGGCGTTTGGCGAGCAGTACTTC.

The CDR3 bases are TGTGCCAGTAGTCCGCCCGACAGGGCTCGGGGACTGTTTTTT. As protein: CASSPPDRARGLFF. The chain uses TRBV19 and TRBJ1-4; 7 positions match TRBD1. Germline loops: CDR1 LNHDA, CDR2 SQIVND (reference sequence). The ends lost 5 bases at V and 13 bases at J; junction bases unmatched: 13. This CDR3 is built from 14 residues.

The rearrangement joins TRBV19 to TRBJ2-7; the match to TRBD2 covers 11 bases. V lost 4 bases and J lost 4; bases outside the gene matches: 6. Germline V gene sequence: CDR1 LNHDA, CDR2 SQIVND (reference sequence). The CDR3 has 15 amino acids. The CDR3 bases are TGTGCCAGTAGTAGAGAGGGACTAGCGGTTTACGAGCAGTACTTC. Its translation: CASSREGLAVYEQYF.

This clone has a single count. In the same sample, other DNA sequences code for this CDR3. This sequence joins TRBV30 and TRBJ2-1, with a possible D match to TRBD2 (6 bases). V was shortened by 4 bases and J by 0 bases, with 10 bases between the two germline ends. From germline, CDR1 is GTSNPN and CDR2 SVGIG (reference sequence). The CDR3 sequence is 14 residues long. The CDR3 nucleotides are TGTGCCTGGACTTCCGGGAGCTCCTACAATGAGCAGTTCTTC. This gives the protein CAWTSGSSYNEQFF.

The V gene is TRBV7-9, the J gene TRBJ2-1; 7 nucleotides align to TRBD2. In germline, CDR1 is SEHNR, CDR2 FQNEAQ (reference sequence). Germline trimming cut 4 bases from V and 2 bases from J; bases unmatched to any gene: 14. The CDR3 extends over 18 amino acids. Here the CDR3 reads CASSSLSGGSGTYNEQFF. For the CDR3, the DNA is TGTGCCAGCAGCTCCCTTTCAGGCGGGAGCGGAACCTACAATGAGCAGTTCTTC. Variable domain in full (rest from reference TRBV7-9 and TRBJ2-1): DTGVSQNPRHKITKRGQNVTFRCDPISEHNRLYWYRQTLGQGPEFLTYFQNEAQLEKSRLLSDRFSAERPKGSFSTLEIQRTEQGDSAMYLCASSSLSGGSGTYNEQFFGPGTRLTVL.

The rearrangement joins TRBV6-2 or TRBV6-3 to TRBJ2-3; D remains unclear. CDR3 length: 14 amino acids. CDR1 is MNHEY, CDR2 SVGEGT, per germline. With 0 bases removed from V and 4 bases from J, the gap between germline ends came to 8 bases. The CDR3 nucleotides read TGTGCCAGCAGTTACTCCCAACTCCCAGATACGCAGTATTTT. It translates to CASSYSQLPDTQYF.

J is TRBJ2-1 and V is TRBV11-2, with 10 bases fitting TRBD2. The V gene's germline CDR1 is SGHAT and CDR2 FQNNGV. The length of the CDR3 is 14 residues. V was pared by 7 bases and J by 6 bases, with 6 bases of the junction left unmatched. The DNA for the CDR3 is TGTGCCAGCAAAGAAACTAGCGGGGTCAATGAGCAGTTCTTC. This encodes CASKETSGVNEQFF. Combining the CDR3 with reference TRBV11-2 and TRBJ2-1 gives the whole variable domain EAGVAQSPRYKIIEKRQSVAFWCNPISGHATLYWYQQILGQGPKLLIQFQNNGVVDDSQLPKDRFSAERLKGVDSTLKIQPAKLEDSAVYLCASKETSGVNEQFFGPGTRLTVL.

V gene TRBV11-2 combines with J gene TRBJ1-3, with D perhaps TRBD1 (5 bases). This CDR3 spans 17 amino acids. From germline, CDR1 is SGHAT and CDR2 FQNNGV. Between the trimmed V and J ends, which lost 5 bases and 0 bases, there was a span of 17 bases. The CDR3 is CASSRLRQNRSGNTIYF. DNA for the CDR3: TGTGCCAGCAGCCGATTGAGACAGAATCGCTCTGGAAACACCATATATTTT.

The chain uses TRBV15 and TRBJ2-5, with D uncertain. The CDR3 spans 15 residues. The germline V gene has CDR1 LNHNV and CDR2 YYDKDF (reference sequence). The germline V and J ends were trimmed by 0 bases and 4 bases, with 12 bases remaining between them. The CDR3 is CATSRDGQVSETQYF. The CDR3 DNA sequence: TGTGCCACCAGCAGAGATGGCCAGGTTTCAGAGACCCAGTACTTC.

J is TRBJ2-5 and V is TRBV7-9, with D maybe TRBD2 (8 bases). V lost 4 bases to trimming and J lost 9 bases, with 27 bases between them. Germline CDR1 reads SEHNR; CDR2 reads FQNEAQ (reference sequence). The CDR3 is made up of 17 amino acids. The CDR3 spells CASSSPHITSGTGAQYF. Written as DNA, the CDR3 is TGTGCCAGCAGCTCCCCCCATATAACTAGCGGCACAGGGGCCCAGTACTTC.

The J gene is TRBJ1-4, the V gene TRBV19; tentative D call: TRBD1 (5 bases). The V gene's germline CDR1 is LNHDA and CDR2 SQIVND (reference sequence). With 6 bases removed from V and 6 bases from J, the gap between germline ends came to 17 bases. The CDR3 consists of 15 residues. The CDR3 region has the DNA TGTGCCAGTAGCCCCGGGAGGGGTTTTTATGAAAAACTGTTTTTT. It is translated as CASSPGRGFYEKLFF.

This rearrangement joins TRBV19 to TRBJ1-1; the D gene is possibly TRBD1 (5 bases). Germline V CDR1 and CDR2: LNHDA, SQIVND (reference sequence). With 3 bases removed from V and 2 bases from J, the gap between germline ends came to 19 bases. The CDR3 runs 17 residues. The CDR3 region has the DNA TGTGCCAGTAGTATTGGAAGGGGCTTTTCCTTAAACACTGAAGCTTTCTTT. It translates to CASSIGRGFSLNTEAFF.

This chain links TRBV6-1 with TRBJ1-3; D not certain. Per the germline V gene, CDR1 is MNHNS and CDR2 is SASEGT. CDR3 size: 15 residues. Between the trimmed V and J ends, which lost 0 bases and 3 bases, there was a span of 9 bases. The CDR3 nucleotides read TGTGCCAGCAGTGAAGCAGGAGGGTATGGAAACACCATATATTTT. The encoded protein is CASSEAGGYGNTIYF.

This clone showed up just a few times. CDR3 region: CASSLAGTSGVAKNIQYF. The CDR3 DNA reads as TGTGCCAGCAGCTTAGCCGGGACTAGCGGGGTAGCCAAAAACATTCAGTACTTC. The V call is TRBV7-2, the J call TRBJ2-4, with 13 bases aligning to TRBD2. This CDR3 is 18 amino acids long. Unmatched junction bases numbered 2, after V lost 0 bases and J lost 0 bases. Per the germline V gene, CDR1 is SGHTA and CDR2 is FQGNSA. Using reference TRBV7-2 and TRBJ2-4 for the parts outside the CDR3, the full variable domain is GAGVSQSPSNKVTEKGKDVELRCDPISGHTALYWYRQSLGQGLEFLIYFQGNSAPDKSGLPSDRFSAERTGGSVSTLTIQRTQQEDSAVYLCASSLAGTSGVAKNIQYFGAGTRLSVL.

This clone has a handful of counts. The chain has TRBV7-9 and TRBJ1-6; perhaps TRBD1 as D (5 bases). This CDR3 spans 15 amino acids. The germline CDR1 and CDR2 sequences are SEHNR and FQNEAQ (reference sequence). The ends were cut back, 5 bases at V and 6 bases at J, with 14 bases in the middle. The CDR3 sequence is CASSPAWRGNSPLHF. In DNA, the CDR3 is TGTGCCAGCAGCCCTGCTTGGAGGGGTAATTCACCCCTCCACTTT.

The J gene is TRBJ2-7, the V gene TRBV9; 8 bases line up with TRBD2. The CDR3 runs 16 residues. The V and J ends lost 3 bases and 5 bases, in that order; junction bases with no gene match: 13. Per germline, CDR1 SGDLS and CDR2 YYNGEE. Written as DNA, the CDR3 is TGTGCCAGCAGCGAGGCCGAGACGGGGGGGCCAAACGAGCAGTACTTC. Translating it yields CASSEAETGGPNEQYF.

This clone was counted only a few times. The rearrangement links TRBV5-1 to TRBJ2-7; maybe TRBD2 (5 bases). The CDR3 totals 14 residues. Germline V gene data show CDR1 as SGHRS and CDR2 as YFSETQ. Trimming pared 0 bases from V and 4 bases from J, leaving 11 bases between. The CDR3 sequence: CASSLDGEWYEQYF. Here the CDR3 DNA reads TGCGCCAGCAGCTTGGATGGGGAGTGGTACGAGCAGTACTTC.